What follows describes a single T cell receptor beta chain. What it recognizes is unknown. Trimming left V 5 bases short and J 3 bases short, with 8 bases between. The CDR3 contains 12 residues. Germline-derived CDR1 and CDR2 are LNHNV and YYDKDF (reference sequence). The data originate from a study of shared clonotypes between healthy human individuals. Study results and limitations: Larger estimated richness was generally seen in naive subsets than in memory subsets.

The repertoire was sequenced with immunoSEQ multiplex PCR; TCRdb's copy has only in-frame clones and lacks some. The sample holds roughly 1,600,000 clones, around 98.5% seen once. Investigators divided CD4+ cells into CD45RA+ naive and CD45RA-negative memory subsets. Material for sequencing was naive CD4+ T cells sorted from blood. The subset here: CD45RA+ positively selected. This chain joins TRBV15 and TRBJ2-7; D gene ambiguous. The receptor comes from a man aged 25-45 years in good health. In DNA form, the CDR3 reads TGTGCCACCAGCGGTCTTTTCTACGAGCAGTACTTC. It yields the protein CATSGLFYEQYF. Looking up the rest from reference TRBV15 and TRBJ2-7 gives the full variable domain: DAMVIQNPRYQVTQFGKPVTLSCSQTLNHNVMYWYQQKSSQAPKLLFHYYDKDFNNEADTPDNFQSRRPNTSFCFLDIRSPGLGDTAMYLCATSGLFYEQYFGPGTRLTVT.